The present T cell receptor (beta chain) was sequenced within a study of shared clonotypes between healthy human individuals. Findings and limits, study-wide: Memory subsets generally showed smaller estimated richness than naive subsets did. Since donors were few, the genetic and exposure-history diversity represented was limited.

This clone appeared once. Its antigen is not known. The repertoire was sequenced with immunoSEQ multiplex PCR; TCRdb's copy has only in-frame clones and lacks some. This sample carries approximately 180,000 clones, 90% to 95% of them seen once, and the ten largest clones take 0.067%. Germline loops: CDR1 SQVTM, CDR2 ANQGSEA. The CDR3 covers 14 residues. A CD45RA-negative memory subset and a CD45RA+ naive subset were separated from the CD4+ cells. This TCR came from a woman in her twenties or thirties in good health. V gene TRBV29-1 combines with J gene TRBJ2-5; 7 nucleotides agree with TRBD1. Gene TRBJ2-7 matches the end of the DNA better, so the J call may be wrong. The source material was naive CD4+ T cells sorted from blood. This sample's subset: CD45RA+ positively selected. The CDR3 sequence: CSVSGQDSSYEQYF. As DNA, the CDR3 is TGCAGCGTTTCAGGACAGGACAGCTCCTACGAGCAGTACTTC.